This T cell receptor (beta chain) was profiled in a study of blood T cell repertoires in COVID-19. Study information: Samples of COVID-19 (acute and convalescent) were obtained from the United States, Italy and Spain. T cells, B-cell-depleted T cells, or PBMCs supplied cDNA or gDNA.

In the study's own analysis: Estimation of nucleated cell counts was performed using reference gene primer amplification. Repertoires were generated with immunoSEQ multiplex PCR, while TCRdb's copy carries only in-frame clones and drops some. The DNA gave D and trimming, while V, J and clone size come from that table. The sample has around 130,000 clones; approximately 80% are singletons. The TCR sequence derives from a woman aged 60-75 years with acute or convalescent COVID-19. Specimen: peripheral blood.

The chain's CDR3 is CASSLGTGINEKLFF. The CDR3 DNA is TGTGCCAGCAGCTTGGGGACAGGGATAAATGAAAAACTGTTTTTT. The chain links TRBV5-6 to TRBJ1-4, with 8 nucleotides matching TRBD1. The CDR3 has 15 amino acids. The germline V gene has CDR1 SGHDT and CDR2 YYEEEE. J lost 5 bases, V lost 0 bases, and 3 bases had no gene match.